These 21 T cell receptor beta chains originate from one sample sequenced in a study of OX40 agonist ivuxolimab in advanced cancers. TCRdb's copy holds only in-frame clones and misses some; the assay was immunoSEQ multiplex PCR. The table has approximately 20,000 clones, 80% to 90% seen once. The input for sequencing was CD4+ or CD8+ T cells sorted from blood, taken in a trial of the OX40 agonist ivuxolimab. These receptor sequences come from an adult with an advanced solid tumor such as melanoma, head and neck, liver or kidney cancer.

The chain has TRBV14 and TRBJ2-7, with TRBD1 matching 9 bases. The CDR3 totals 14 residues. Germline V lookup: CDR1 SGHDN, CDR2 FVKESK. The trim removed 4 bases at V and 1 base at J, leaving 2 bases unmatched. The CDR3 here is CASSRTGVSYEQYF. CDR3 DNA: TGTGCCAGCAGCCGGACAGGGGTATCCTACGAGCAGTACTTC.

This chain uses TRBV5-1 with TRBJ1-1; D is possibly TRBD1 (5 bases). The CDR3 is 17 residues long. In germline, CDR1 is SGHRS, CDR2 YFSETQ. The germline V and J ends were trimmed by 0 bases and 0 bases, with 15 bases remaining between them. The DNA of the CDR3 is TGCGCCAGCAGCTTGGTCAGGGATGGGGCGATGAACACTGAAGCTTTCTTT. Protein sequence: CASSLVRDGAMNTEAFF.

This chain links TRBV28 with TRBJ2-1; TRBD2 agrees at 8 bases. The length of the CDR3 is 12 residues. V lost 8 bases and J lost 9; bases outside the gene matches: 6. The germline gives CDR1 MDHEN, CDR2 SYDVKM. The CDR3 loop reads CASLNGGAEQFF. The CDR3 DNA is TGTGCCAGCTTGAACGGGGGGGCTGAGCAGTTCTTC.

J is TRBJ1-5 and V is TRBV6-4, with D possibly matching TRBD1 (6 bases). In germline, CDR1 is MRHNA, CDR2 SNTAGT. CDR3 length: 14 residues. Trimming left V 5 bases short and J 4 bases short, with 12 bases between. Here the CDR3 DNA reads TGTGCCAGCAGTCCAGGGGTTGAGAATCAGCCCCAGCATTTT. Its protein is CASSPGVENQPQHF.

The chain is built from TRBV9 and TRBJ1-2; no firm D call. Deletions cut 3 bases from V and 0 bases from J, with 9 bases between. CDR3 length: 14 residues. Germline CDR1 SGDLS, CDR2 YYNGEE. CDR3 sequence: CASSADGSNYGYTF. CDR3 nucleotide sequence: TGTGCCAGCAGCGCCGACGGGTCTAACTATGGCTACACCTTC.

DNA of the CDR3: TGTGCCAGCAGCGCCGGGACAGGGGTCGGCGAGCAGTACTTC. This encodes CASSAGTGVGEQYF. J is TRBJ2-7 and V is TRBV27; TRBD1 matches at 10 bases. There are 14 residues in the CDR3. Germline CDR1 and CDR2: MNHEY and SMNVEV (reference sequence). Trimming took 6 bases from V and 6 from J; bases not matched to a gene: 8.

By share of the sample, this clone is large. CDR3 sequence reads: CASSSLRGTPSYEQYF. The CDR3 DNA reads TGTGCCAGCAGCTCGCTACGCGGGACTCCTTCCTACGAGCAGTACTTC. The chain carries TRBV7-9 and TRBJ2-7, with D possibly matching TRBD2 (6 bases). This CDR3 is 16 amino acids long. Per the germline V gene, CDR1 is SEHNR and CDR2 is FQNEAQ (reference sequence). V was clipped by 4 bases and J by 1 base, with 17 bases between them.

The chain joins TRBV7-9 to TRBJ2-2; 11 bases fit TRBD2. The junction had 1 base not matched to a gene; V was cut back by 5 bases and J by 8 bases. The CDR3 is 13 residues long. The germline CDR1 and CDR2 sequences are SEHNR and FQNEAQ (reference sequence). The CDR3 sequence: CASSRTSGGELFF. CDR3 in DNA: TGTGCCAGCAGCCGGACTAGCGGGGGGGAGCTGTTTTTT. The full variable domain, with the rest looked up from reference TRBV7-9 and TRBJ2-2, is DTGVSQNPRHKITKRGQNVTFRCDPISEHNRLYWYRQTLGQGPEFLTYFQNEAQLEKSRLLSDRFSAERPKGSFSTLEIQRTEQGDSAMYLCASSRTSGGELFFGEGSRLTVL.

V and J are TRBV5-1 and TRBJ1-4; D is unresolved. The germline V gene has CDR1 SGHRS and CDR2 YFSETQ. V was shortened by 0 bases and J by 7 bases, with 13 bases between the two germline ends. The CDR3 totals 15 residues. CDR3 sequence (DNA): TGCGCCAGCAGCTTGGATCGGCCAGTAGGTGAAAAACTGTTTTTT. It is translated as CASSLDRPVGEKLFF.

This chain links TRBV29-1 with TRBJ1-4, with unresolved D. Germline V gives CDR1 SQVTM, CDR2 ANQGSEA. Trimming removed 4 bases at V and 8 bases at J, with 8 bases between. The CDR3 sequence is 11 residues long. The CDR3 coding sequence is TGCAGCGTTGGGGGAGGAGAAAAACTGTTTTTT. This gives the protein CSVGGGEKLFF.

This clone was picked up a small number of times. This sequence joins TRBV2 and TRBJ2-7; D may be TRBD1 or TRBD2 (6 bases each). The CDR3 length is 14 residues. Trimming cost V 8 bases and J 1 base, with 15 bases left between them. Germline V gene data show CDR1 as SNHLY and CDR2 as FYNNEI. For the CDR3, the DNA is TGTGCCAGCGTTGGGGGGCTTTATTCCTACGAGCAGTACTTC. Its translation is CASVGGLYSYEQYF.

The chain joins TRBV19 to TRBJ2-7; 10 bases match TRBD1. Germline CDR1 is LNHDA and CDR2 is SQIVND (reference sequence). CDR3 size: 13 residues. The V segment lost 5 bases and the J segment 6 bases; nucleotides outside the gene matches: 4. The CDR3 here is CASSSGTGVEQYF. CDR3 in DNA: TGTGCCAGTAGTTCCGGGACAGGGGTCGAGCAGTACTTC.

A few counts support this clone. The chain recombines TRBV19 with TRBJ2-1; maybe TRBD2 (6 bases). CDR1 is LNHDA and CDR2 is SQIVND in the germline V gene (reference sequence). The CDR3 has 14 residues. Trimming shortened V by 6 bases and J by 5 bases, and 14 bases separated the two germline ends. The CDR3 bases are TGTGCCAGTAGATCGGAGGGGAGGAACAATGAGCAGTTCTTC. Its protein is CASRSEGRNNEQFF. The variable domain in full, completed from reference TRBV19 and TRBJ2-1, reads DGGITQSPKYLFRKEGQNVTLSCEQNLNHDAMYWYRQDPGQGLRLIYYSQIVNDFQKGDIAEGYSVSREKKESFPLTVTSAQKNPTAFYLCASRSEGRNNEQFFGPGTRLTVL.

The rearrangement uses TRBV30 and TRBJ1-1, with 7 bases matching TRBD1. Germline CDR1 GTSNPN, CDR2 SVGIG (reference sequence). V lost 2 bases to trimming and J lost 4 bases; unmatched junction nucleotides: 10. The CDR3 contains 15 residues. DNA for the CDR3: TGTGCCTGGAGTTTTCCAGACAGGGAGAGCACTGAAGCTTTCTTT. It specifies CAWSFPDRESTEAFF.

The J gene is TRBJ2-3, the V gene TRBV4-3, with TRBD2 as a possible D gene (5 bases). With 0 bases removed from V and 5 bases from J, the gap between germline ends came to 6 bases. Germline CDR1 is LGHNA and CDR2 is YSLEER. This CDR3 has 13 residues. This CDR3 is CASSQDAGDTQYF. CDR3 nucleotides: TGCGCCAGCAGCCAAGATGCGGGAGATACGCAGTATTTT.

In DNA, the CDR3 is TGTGCCAGCAGCCAAGAGCGGGAGGGGGCCTCCTACAATGAGCAGTTCTTC. It yields the protein CASSQEREGASYNEQFF. The gene calls are TRBV14 and TRBJ2-1; 9 bases fit TRBD2. CDR1 SGHDN and CDR2 FVKESK come from the germline V gene. V was clipped by 0 bases and J by 0 bases; unmatched bases: 3. This CDR3 spans 17 amino acids.

This chain joins TRBV7-6 and TRBJ1-3; no clear D gene. V was cut by 1 base and J by 2 bases, with 9 bases left in between. Germline-derived CDR1 and CDR2 are SGHVS and FNYEAQ. The CDR3 length is 15 residues. The CDR3: CASSLGYGAGNTIYF. In DNA, the CDR3 is TGTGCCAGCAGCTTAGGCTACGGGGCTGGAAACACCATATATTTT.

The chain has TRBV27 and TRBJ2-2; TRBD2 agrees at 9 bases. Germline CDR1 and CDR2: MNHEY and SMNVEV (reference sequence). The CDR3 is 15 residues long. The junction had 8 bases not matched to a gene; V was cut back by 4 bases and J by 8 bases. The CDR3 nucleotides are TGTGCCAGCAGTTCCCCTAGCGGGGCGGGGGGGGAGCTGTTTTTT. Translation: CASSSPSGAGGELFF.

There are a few counts of this clone. This chain connects TRBV6-4 to TRBJ2-1, with 7 bases that match TRBD2. Per the germline V gene, CDR1 is MRHNA and CDR2 is SNTAGT. The CDR3 runs to 15 residues. With V trimmed by 8 bases and J by 8 bases, 15 bases remained unmatched. The CDR3 coding sequence is TGTGCCAGCTCCCCCGCTAGCGGAAGGGTCGATGAGCAGTTCTTC. Its translation: CASSPASGRVDEQFF.

The V and J genes are TRBV7-7 and TRBJ2-2; D perhaps matches TRBD2 (6 bases). V was pared by 4 bases and J by 1 base, with 10 bases between. The CDR3 length is 15 residues. The germline CDR1 and CDR2 sequences are SSHAT and FNYEAQ (reference sequence). The CDR3 spells CASSSTGGNTGELFF. The CDR3 DNA reads TGTGCCAGCAGCTCGACCGGGGGGAACACCGGGGAGCTGTTTTTT.

The chain employs TRBV19 and TRBJ1-2; 9 bases are shared with TRBD1. V trimming: 5 bases; J trimming: 7 bases; junction bases outside the gene matches: 8. This CDR3 contains 14 residues. Germline V gene data show CDR1 as LNHDA and CDR2 as SQIVND (reference sequence). CDR3 nucleotides: TGTGCCAGTAGTCTCCCCGGGACAGGGCTTGGCTACACCTTC. Translation: CASSLPGTGLGYTF.